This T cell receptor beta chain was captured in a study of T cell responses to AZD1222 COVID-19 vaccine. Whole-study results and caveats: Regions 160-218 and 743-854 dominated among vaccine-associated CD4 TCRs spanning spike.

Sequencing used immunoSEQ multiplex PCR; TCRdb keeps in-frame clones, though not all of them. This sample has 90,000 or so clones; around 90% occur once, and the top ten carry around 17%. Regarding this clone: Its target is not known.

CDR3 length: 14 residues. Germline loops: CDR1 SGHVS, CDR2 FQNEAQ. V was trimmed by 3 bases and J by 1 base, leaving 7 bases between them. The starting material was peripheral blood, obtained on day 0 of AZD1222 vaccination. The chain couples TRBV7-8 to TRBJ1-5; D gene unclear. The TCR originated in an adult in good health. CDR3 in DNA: TGTGCCAGCAGCTTTACGGGCAGCAATCAGCCCCAGCATTTT. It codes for CASSFTGSNQPQHF.